A selection of T cell receptor beta chains follows, all from one sample in a study of control samples from healthy donors and cancer patients. Sequencing used immunoSEQ multiplex PCR; TCRdb keeps in-frame clones, though not all of them. Of 120,000 to 150,000 clones listed, 94% are singletons. The sample consisted of blood. The source is a man aged 35-49 years in good health. CDR3s include the opening cysteine and the closing phenylalanine or tryptophan. The D gene is left open where the match is weak. Clone size is given for some rows only: seen once, a few or many times, or a class if the clone is expanded.

D gene: .
CDR3 length: 15
V gene: TRBV9
J gene: TRBJ1-1
clone size: .
CDR3 DNA: TGTGCCAGCAGCGTAGATGGGAATTCCCCCACTGAAGCTTTCTTT
CDR3 protein: CASSVDGNSPTEAFF

D gene: TRBD2
CDR3 length: 15
V gene: TRBV13
J gene: TRBJ2-3
clone size: .
CDR3 DNA: TGTGCCAGCACCGTAGCGGGGGCAAGCACAGATACGCAGTATTTT
CDR3 protein: CASTVAGASTDTQYF

D gene: .
CDR3 length: 15
V gene: TRBV7-9
J gene: TRBJ1-1
clone size: .
CDR3 DNA: TGTGCCAGCAGCAAAAAAACACTTTCGAACACTGAAGCTTTCTTT
CDR3 protein: CASSKKTLSNTEAFF

D gene: .
CDR3 length: 13
V gene: TRBV7-9
J gene: TRBJ2-7
clone size: .
CDR3 DNA: TGTGCCAGCAGCCCACGGGCGGGCTACGAGCAGTACTTC
CDR3 protein: CASSPRAGYEQYF

D gene: .
CDR3 length: 13
V gene: TRBV2
J gene: TRBJ2-1
clone size: .
CDR3 DNA: TGTGCCAGCAGTGAAAGGATATACAATGAGCAGTTCTTC
CDR3 protein: CASSERIYNEQFF

D gene: TRBD1
CDR3 length: 13
V gene: TRBV10-3
J gene: TRBJ2-2
clone size: .
CDR3 DNA: TGTGCCACCGGGACAGCCAACACCGGGGAGCTGTTTTTT
CDR3 protein: CATGTANTGELFF

D gene: .
CDR3 length: 15
V gene: TRBV5-1
J gene: TRBJ2-5
clone size: .
CDR3 DNA: TGCGCCAGCAGCTCACTCGGCAAAGCCCAAGAGACCCAGTACTTC
CDR3 protein: CASSSLGKAQETQYF

D gene: .
CDR3 length: 16
V gene: TRBV6-2/TRBV6-3
J gene: TRBJ1-5
clone size: .
CDR3 DNA: TGTGCCAGCAGCGCTTATACAGGGCATAGCAATCAGCCCCAGCATTTT
CDR3 protein: CASSAYTGHSNQPQHF

D gene: .
CDR3 length: 16
V gene: TRBV6-6
J gene: TRBJ1-3
clone size: few
CDR3 DNA: TGTGCCAGCAAACCCGCCGTGGGGGACTCTGGAAACACCATATATTTT
CDR3 protein: CASKPAVGDSGNTIYF

D gene: .
CDR3 length: 11
V gene: TRBV7-9
J gene: TRBJ1-1
clone size: .
CDR3 DNA: TGTGCCAGCAGCTGGCCGGGGGAAGCTTTCTTT
CDR3 protein: CASSWPGEAFF

D gene: .
CDR3 length: 15
V gene: TRBV24-1
J gene: TRBJ2-3
clone size: .
CDR3 DNA: TGTGCCACCAGTGGGCGGACACGAGCCACAGATACGCAGTATTTT
CDR3 protein: CATSGRTRATDTQYF

D gene: .
CDR3 length: 15
V gene: TRBV7-2
J gene: TRBJ1-3
clone size: once
CDR3 DNA: TGTGCCAGCAGCTTGAGTCGGCCCTCTGGAAACACCATATATTTT
CDR3 protein: CASSLSRPSGNTIYF

D gene: .
CDR3 length: 14
V gene: TRBV4-1
J gene: TRBJ1-1
clone size: once
CDR3 DNA: TGCGCCAGCAGCCTTGTAGGCCCTGGGAATGAAGCTTTCTTT
CDR3 protein: CASSLVGPGNEAFF

D gene: TRBD1
CDR3 length: 12
V gene: TRBV30
J gene: TRBJ2-7
clone size: .
CDR3 DNA: TGTGCCTGGGGGACAGGGGGCGGAGAGCAGTACTTC
CDR3 protein: CAWGTGGGEQYF

D gene: TRBD1
CDR3 length: 14
V gene: TRBV5-6
J gene: TRBJ1-4
clone size: .
CDR3 DNA: TGTGCCAGCAGCCGCGGGACAGAGAATGAAAAACTGTTTTTT
CDR3 protein: CASSRGTENEKLFF

D gene: .
CDR3 length: 14
V gene: TRBV14
J gene: TRBJ2-3
clone size: .
CDR3 DNA: TGTGCCAGCAGCCACCCCGTAGGCACAGATACGCAGTATTTT
CDR3 protein: CASSHPVGTDTQYF

D gene: TRBD1
CDR3 length: 13
V gene: TRBV5-4
J gene: TRBJ2-3
clone size: .
CDR3 DNA: TGTGCCAGCAGCTTAGACAGGGGACACACGCAGTATTTT
CDR3 protein: CASSLDRGHTQYF

D gene: .
CDR3 length: 19
V gene: TRBV15
J gene: TRBJ2-3
clone size: .
CDR3 DNA: TGTGCCACCAGCAGAGATTTGCGGGTGGGGCTCCAATCGACAGATACGCAGTATTTT
CDR3 protein: CATSRDLRVGLQSTDTQYF

D gene: TRBD1
CDR3 length: 14
V gene: TRBV2
J gene: TRBJ1-3
clone size: .
CDR3 DNA: TGTGCCAGCAGGGGCGGACAGGGGGGAAACACCATATATTTT
CDR3 protein: CASRGGQGGNTIYF

D gene: TRBD1
CDR3 length: 15
V gene: TRBV24-1
J gene: TRBJ2-2
clone size: .
CDR3 DNA: TGTGCCACCAGTGATTGGGGGACAGACACCGGGGAGCTGTTTTTT
CDR3 protein: CATSDWGTDTGELFF

D gene: .
CDR3 length: 12
V gene: TRBV6-5
J gene: TRBJ2-7
clone size: .
CDR3 DNA: TGTGCCAGCAGGCGGACGGCCCACGAGCAGTACTTC
CDR3 protein: CASRRTAHEQYF

D gene: .
CDR3 length: 13
V gene: TRBV29-1
J gene: TRBJ1-2
clone size: .
CDR3 DNA: TGCAGCGGACGGGACACTTACACCTATGGCTACACCTTC
CDR3 protein: CSGRDTYTYGYTF

D gene: .
CDR3 length: 13
V gene: TRBV12-3/TRBV12-4
J gene: TRBJ2-7
clone size: .
CDR3 DNA: TGTGCCACCAAAATCGGGGAGTCCTACGAGCAGTACTTC
CDR3 protein: CATKIGESYEQYF

D gene: .
CDR3 length: 14
V gene: TRBV7-2
J gene: TRBJ1-4
clone size: .
CDR3 DNA: TGTGCCAGCAGCGTAGCGGGACCAACTGAAAAACTGTTTTTT
CDR3 protein: CASSVAGPTEKLFF

D gene: TRBD1
CDR3 length: 16
V gene: TRBV5-1
J gene: TRBJ1-2
clone size: .
CDR3 DNA: TGCGCCAGCAGCCCCCTCACCGGGACAGGAGACTATGGCTACACCTTC
CDR3 protein: CASSPLTGTGDYGYTF

D gene: .
CDR3 length: 14
V gene: TRBV5-1
J gene: TRBJ2-1
clone size: .
CDR3 DNA: TGCGCCAGCAGCTTGGGGGACCCCTACAATGAGCAGTTCTTC
CDR3 protein: CASSLGDPYNEQFF

D gene: .
CDR3 length: 14
V gene: TRBV6-5
J gene: TRBJ1-3
clone size: .
CDR3 DNA: TGTGCCAGCAGTTACTCGAGGGTGCCCAACACCATATATTTT
CDR3 protein: CASSYSRVPNTIYF